This T cell receptor (beta chain) is drawn from a study of memory CD4+ T cells and cytomegalovirus serostatus. The overall study: Donors were healthy Belgian adults, 9 CMV seropositive and about two dozen seronegative.

Here immunoSEQ multiplex PCR was the method, and the copy in TCRdb shows in-frame clones only, minus some. This sample has about 67,000 clones, with roughly 76% found just once. The sort gate was single viable CD3+CD4+CD8-CD45RO+ cells for memory CD4+ T cells. Donors' CMV status reflects serum IgG against pp150, pp28, p38, p52. V gave up 5 bases and J gave up 3 bases; unmatched junction bases: 7. The CDR3 runs 15 residues. CDR1 is MNHEY, CDR2 SMNVEV, per germline (reference sequence). About this clone: Its antigen is unidentified.

Study-level results: Suggested: most of the CMV-linked TCR signature lies in CD4+ memory cells.

The rearrangement joins TRBV27 to TRBJ2-3; 8 bases fit TRBD1. Sequencing used memory CD4+ T cells from blood. The source is an adult in good health and CMV-seropositive. CDR3 nucleotide sequence: TGTGCCAGCAGTACTCTCGGGACAGGAACAGATACGCAGTATTTT. This codes for CASSTLGTGTDTQYF.